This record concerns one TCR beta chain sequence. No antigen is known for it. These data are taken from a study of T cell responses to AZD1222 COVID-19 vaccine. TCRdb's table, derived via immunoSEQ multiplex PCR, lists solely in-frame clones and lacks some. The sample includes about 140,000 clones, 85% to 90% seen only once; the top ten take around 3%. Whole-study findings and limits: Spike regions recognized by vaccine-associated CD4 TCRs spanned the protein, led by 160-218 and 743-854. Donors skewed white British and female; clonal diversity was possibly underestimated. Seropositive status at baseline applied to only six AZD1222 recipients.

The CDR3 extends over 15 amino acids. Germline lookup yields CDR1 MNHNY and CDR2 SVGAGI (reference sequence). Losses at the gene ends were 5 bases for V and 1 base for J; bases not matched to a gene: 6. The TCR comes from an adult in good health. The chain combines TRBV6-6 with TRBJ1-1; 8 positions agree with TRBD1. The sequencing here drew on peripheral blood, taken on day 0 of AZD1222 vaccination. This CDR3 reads CASSRSTGANTEAFF. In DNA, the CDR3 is TGTGCCAGCAGTCGATCGACAGGGGCGAACACTGAAGCTTTCTTT.